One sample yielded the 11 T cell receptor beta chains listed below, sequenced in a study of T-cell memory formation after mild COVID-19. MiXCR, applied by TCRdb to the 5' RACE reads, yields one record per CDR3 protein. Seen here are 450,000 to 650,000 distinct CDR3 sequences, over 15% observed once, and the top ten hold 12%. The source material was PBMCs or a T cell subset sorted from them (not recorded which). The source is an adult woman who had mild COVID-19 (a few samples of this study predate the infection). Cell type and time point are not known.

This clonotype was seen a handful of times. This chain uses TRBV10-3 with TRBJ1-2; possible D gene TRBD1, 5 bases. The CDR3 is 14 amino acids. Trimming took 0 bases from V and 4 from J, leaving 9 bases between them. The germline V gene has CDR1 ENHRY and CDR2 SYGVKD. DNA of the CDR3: TGTGCCATCAGTGAGTCAGGGGAGGCCTATGGCTACACCTTC. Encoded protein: CAISESGEAYGYTF.

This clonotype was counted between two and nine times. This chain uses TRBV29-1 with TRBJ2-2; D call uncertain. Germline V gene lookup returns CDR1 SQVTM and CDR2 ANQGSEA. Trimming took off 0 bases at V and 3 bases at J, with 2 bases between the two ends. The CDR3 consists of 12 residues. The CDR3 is CSVEDDTGELFF. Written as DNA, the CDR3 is TGCAGCGTTGAAGACGACACCGGGGAGCTGTTTTTT.

For the CDR3, the DNA is TGTGCCAGTAGTATTTCCCAGGTTCAAATCGAAAAACTGTTTTTT. Residues: CASSISQVQIEKLFF. The rearrangement joins TRBV19 to TRBJ1-4; D not resolved. V was trimmed by 3 bases and J by 8 bases, leaving 16 bases between them. Germline lookup yields CDR1 LNHDA and CDR2 SQIVND (reference sequence). There are 15 residues in the CDR3.

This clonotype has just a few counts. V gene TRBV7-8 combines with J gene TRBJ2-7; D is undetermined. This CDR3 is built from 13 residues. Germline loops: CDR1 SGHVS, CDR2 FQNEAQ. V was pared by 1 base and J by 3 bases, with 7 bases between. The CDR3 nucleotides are TGTGCCAGCAGCTTAGGGGATTACTACGAGCAGTACTTC. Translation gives CASSLGDYYEQYF.

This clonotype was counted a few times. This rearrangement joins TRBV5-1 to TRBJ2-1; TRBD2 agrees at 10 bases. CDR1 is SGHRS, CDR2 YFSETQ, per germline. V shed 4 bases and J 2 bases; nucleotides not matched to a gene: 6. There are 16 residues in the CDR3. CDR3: CASSEALAGAYNEQFF. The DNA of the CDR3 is TGCGCCAGCAGCGAAGCCCTAGCGGGGGCCTACAATGAGCAGTTCTTC.

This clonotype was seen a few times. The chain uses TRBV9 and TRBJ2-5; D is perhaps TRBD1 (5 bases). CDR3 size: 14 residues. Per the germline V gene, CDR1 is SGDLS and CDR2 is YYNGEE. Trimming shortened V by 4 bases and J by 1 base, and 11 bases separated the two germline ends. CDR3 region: CASSQVGRQETQYF. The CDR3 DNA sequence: TGTGCCAGCAGCCAAGTGGGGCGCCAAGAGACCCAGTACTTC. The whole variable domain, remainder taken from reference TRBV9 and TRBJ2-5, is DSGVTQTPKHLITATGQRVTLRCSPRSGDLSVYWYQQSLDQGLQFLIQYYNGEERAKGNILERFSAQQFPDLHSELNLSSLELGDSALYFCASSQVGRQETQYFGPGTRLLVL.

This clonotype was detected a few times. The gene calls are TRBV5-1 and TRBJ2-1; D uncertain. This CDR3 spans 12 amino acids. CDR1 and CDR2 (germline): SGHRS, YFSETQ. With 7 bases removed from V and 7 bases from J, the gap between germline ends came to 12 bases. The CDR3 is CASRAQWNEQFF. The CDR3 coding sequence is TGCGCCAGCCGCGCTCAGTGGAATGAGCAGTTCTTC.

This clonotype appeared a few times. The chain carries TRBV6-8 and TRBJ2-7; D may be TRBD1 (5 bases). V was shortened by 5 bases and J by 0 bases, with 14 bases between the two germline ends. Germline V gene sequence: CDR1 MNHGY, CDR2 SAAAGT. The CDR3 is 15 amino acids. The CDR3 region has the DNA TGTGCCAGCAGTGGGAAGATTGACAGCTCCTACGAGCAGTACTTC. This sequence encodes CASSGKIDSSYEQYF.

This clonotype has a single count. The chain's CDR3 is CSARSPFGQGSYEQYF. The CDR3 DNA sequence: TGCAGTGCTAGGAGCCCGTTTGGACAGGGGTCCTACGAGCAGTACTTC. The chain links TRBV20-1 to TRBJ2-7, with 9 positions matching TRBD1. Per the germline V gene, CDR1 is DFQATT and CDR2 is SNEGSKA (reference sequence). The trim removed 3 bases at V and 1 base at J, leaving 10 bases unmatched. The CDR3 is 16 residues long.

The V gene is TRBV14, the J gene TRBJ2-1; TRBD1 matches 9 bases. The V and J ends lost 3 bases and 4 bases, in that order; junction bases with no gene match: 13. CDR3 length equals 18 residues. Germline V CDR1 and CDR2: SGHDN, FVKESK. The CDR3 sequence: CASSHAPGTGYWYNEQFF. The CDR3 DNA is TGTGCCAGCAGCCACGCCCCCGGGACAGGGTATTGGTACAATGAGCAGTTCTTC.

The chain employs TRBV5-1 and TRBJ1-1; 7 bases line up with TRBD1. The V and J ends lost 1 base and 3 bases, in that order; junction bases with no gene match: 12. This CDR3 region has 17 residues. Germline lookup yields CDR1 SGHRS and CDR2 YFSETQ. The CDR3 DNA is TGCGCCAGCAGCTTGTGGCAGGGGGGTTCCCCTGACACTGAAGCTTTCTTT. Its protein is CASSLWQGGSPDTEAFF. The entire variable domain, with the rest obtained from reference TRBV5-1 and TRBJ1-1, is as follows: KAGVTQTPRYLIKTRGQQVTLSCSPISGHRSVSWYQQTPGQGLQFLFEYFSETQRNKGNFPGRFSGRQFSNSRSEMNVSTLELGDSALYLCASSLWQGGSPDTEAFFGQGTRLTVV.